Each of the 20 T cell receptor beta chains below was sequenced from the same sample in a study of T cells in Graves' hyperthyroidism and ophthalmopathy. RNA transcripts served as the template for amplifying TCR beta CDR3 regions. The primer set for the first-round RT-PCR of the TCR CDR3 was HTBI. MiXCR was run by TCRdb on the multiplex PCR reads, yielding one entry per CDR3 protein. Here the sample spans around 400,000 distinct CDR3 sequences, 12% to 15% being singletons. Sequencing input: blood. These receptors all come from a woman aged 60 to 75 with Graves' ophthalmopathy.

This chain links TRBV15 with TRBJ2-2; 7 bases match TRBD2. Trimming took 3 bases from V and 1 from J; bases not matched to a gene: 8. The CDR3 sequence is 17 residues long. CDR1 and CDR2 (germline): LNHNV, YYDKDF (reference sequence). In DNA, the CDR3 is TGTGCCACCAGCAGGCTCGGGGGAGGGCTGAACACCGGGGAGCTGTTTTTT. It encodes CATSRLGGGLNTGELFF.

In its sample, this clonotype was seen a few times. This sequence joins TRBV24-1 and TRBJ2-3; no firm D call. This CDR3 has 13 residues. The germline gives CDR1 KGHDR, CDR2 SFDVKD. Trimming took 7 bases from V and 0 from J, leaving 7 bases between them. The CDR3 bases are TGTGCCACCAGGCGAACTAGCACAGATACGCAGTATTTT. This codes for CATRRTSTDTQYF.

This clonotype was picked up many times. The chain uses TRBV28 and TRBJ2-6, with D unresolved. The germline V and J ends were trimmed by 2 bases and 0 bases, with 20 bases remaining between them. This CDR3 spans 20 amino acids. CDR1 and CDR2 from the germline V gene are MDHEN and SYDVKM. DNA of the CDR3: TGTGCCAGCAGTTTAACCGGTTGGATGACAACTGCCTCTGGGGCCAACGTCCTGACTTTC. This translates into CASSLTGWMTTASGANVLTF.

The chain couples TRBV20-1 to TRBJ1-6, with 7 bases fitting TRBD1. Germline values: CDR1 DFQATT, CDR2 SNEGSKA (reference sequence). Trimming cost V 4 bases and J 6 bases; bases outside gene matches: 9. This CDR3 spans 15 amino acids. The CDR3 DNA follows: TGCAGTGCTAAAGAGTGGACAGGTGCTAATTCACCCCTCCACTTT. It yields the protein CSAKEWTGANSPLHF.

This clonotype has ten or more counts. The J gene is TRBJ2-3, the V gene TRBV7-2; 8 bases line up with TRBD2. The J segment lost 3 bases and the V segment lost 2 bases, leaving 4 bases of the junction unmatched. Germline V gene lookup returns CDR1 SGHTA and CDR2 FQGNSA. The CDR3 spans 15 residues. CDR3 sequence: CASSLTSGGTDTQYF. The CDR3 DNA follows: TGTGCCAGCAGCTTAACTAGCGGAGGGACAGATACGCAGTATTTT.

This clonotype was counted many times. In DNA form, the CDR3 reads TGTGCCAGCTCACTTGGACAGGGTACCGAGCAGTACTTC. Translating it yields CASSLGQGTEQYF. The chain has TRBV18 and TRBJ2-7, with 8 bases identical to TRBD1. J lost 6 bases, V lost 4 bases, and 5 bases had no gene match. Germline V gene lookup returns CDR1 KGHSH and CDR2 LQKENI. The CDR3 length is 13 residues.

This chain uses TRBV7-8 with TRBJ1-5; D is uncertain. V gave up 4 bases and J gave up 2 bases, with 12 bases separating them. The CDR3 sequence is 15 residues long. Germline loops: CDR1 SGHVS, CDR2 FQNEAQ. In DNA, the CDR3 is TGTGCCAGCAGCTCATCGGGTGGAGGCAATCAGCCCCAGCATTTT. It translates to CASSSSGGGNQPQHF.

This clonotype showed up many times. Here the CDR3 reads CASSLLAGGFHEQYF. The CDR3 bases are TGTGCCAGCAGTTTACTAGCGGGAGGGTTCCACGAGCAGTACTTC. This sequence joins TRBV27 and TRBJ2-7; 12 nucleotides line up with TRBD2. V trimming: 2 bases; J trimming: 5 bases; junction bases outside the gene matches: 4. The CDR3 consists of 15 residues. CDR1 and CDR2 (germline): MNHEY, SMNVEV (reference sequence).

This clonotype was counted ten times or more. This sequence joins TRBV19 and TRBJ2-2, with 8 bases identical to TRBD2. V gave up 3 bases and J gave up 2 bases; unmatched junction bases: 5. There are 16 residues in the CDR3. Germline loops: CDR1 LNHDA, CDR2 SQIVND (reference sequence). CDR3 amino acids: CASSIQAGGNTGELFF. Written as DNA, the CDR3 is TGTGCCAGTAGTATTCAGGCGGGAGGCAACACCGGGGAGCTGTTTTTT.

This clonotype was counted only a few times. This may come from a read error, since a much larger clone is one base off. This CDR3 is CASSGTSGRSSYNEQSF. The CDR3 DNA reads as TGTGCCAGCAGTGGGACTAGCGGAAGGAGCTCCTACAATGAGCAGTCCTTC. The rearrangement joins TRBV12-3 or TRBV12-4 to TRBJ2-1; 11 nucleotides align to TRBD2. This CDR3 comprises 17 residues.

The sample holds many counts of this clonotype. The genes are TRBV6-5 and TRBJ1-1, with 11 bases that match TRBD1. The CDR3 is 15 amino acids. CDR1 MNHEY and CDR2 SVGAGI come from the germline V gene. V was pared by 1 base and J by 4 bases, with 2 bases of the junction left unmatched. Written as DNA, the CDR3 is TGTGCCAGCAGTTACTTGGGACAGGGGGGCACTGAAGCTTTCTTT. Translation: CASSYLGQGGTEAFF.

Here the CDR3 reads CASREAWNTGELFF. Here the CDR3 DNA reads TGTGCCAGCAGGGAAGCCTGGAACACCGGGGAGCTGTTTTTT. The chain uses TRBV12-3 or TRBV12-4 and TRBJ2-2; the D is unclear. V lost 6 bases to trimming and J lost 1 base, with 9 bases between them. The CDR3 has 14 residues.

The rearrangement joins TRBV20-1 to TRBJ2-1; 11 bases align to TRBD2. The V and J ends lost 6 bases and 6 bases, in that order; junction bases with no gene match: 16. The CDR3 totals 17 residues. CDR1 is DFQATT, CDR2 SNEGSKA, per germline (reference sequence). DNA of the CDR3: TGCAGTGCCAACACCAATAGCGGGAGGGCTGGGGGCAATGAGCAGTTCTTC. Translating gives CSANTNSGRAGGNEQFF.

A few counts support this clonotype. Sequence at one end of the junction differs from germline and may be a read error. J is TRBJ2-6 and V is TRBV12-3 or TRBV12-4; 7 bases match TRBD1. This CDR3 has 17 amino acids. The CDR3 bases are TGTGCCAGCAGACAAACGACAGGGCTCCCTGGGGCCGACGTCCTGACTTTC. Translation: CASRQTTGLPGADVLTF.

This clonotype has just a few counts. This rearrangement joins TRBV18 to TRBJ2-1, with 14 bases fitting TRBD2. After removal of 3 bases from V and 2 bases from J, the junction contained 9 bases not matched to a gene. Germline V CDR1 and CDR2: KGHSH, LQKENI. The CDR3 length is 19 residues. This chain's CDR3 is CASSPSGTSGRDAYNEQFF. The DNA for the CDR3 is TGTGCCAGCTCACCGTCCGGGACTAGCGGGAGAGACGCCTACAATGAGCAGTTCTTC.

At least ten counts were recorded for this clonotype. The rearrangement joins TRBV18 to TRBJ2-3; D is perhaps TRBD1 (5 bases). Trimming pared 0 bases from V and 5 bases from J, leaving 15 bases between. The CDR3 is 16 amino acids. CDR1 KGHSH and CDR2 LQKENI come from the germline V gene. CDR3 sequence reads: CASSPPGHQAGDTQYF. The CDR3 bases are TGTGCCAGCTCACCACCGGGGCACCAGGCTGGAGATACGCAGTATTTT.

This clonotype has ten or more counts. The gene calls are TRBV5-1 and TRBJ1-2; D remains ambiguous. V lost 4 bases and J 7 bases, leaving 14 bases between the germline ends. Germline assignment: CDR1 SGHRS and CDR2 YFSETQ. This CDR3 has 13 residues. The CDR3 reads CASSPPADGGYTF. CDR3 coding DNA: TGCGCCAGCAGCCCCCCCGCGGACGGTGGCTACACCTTC.

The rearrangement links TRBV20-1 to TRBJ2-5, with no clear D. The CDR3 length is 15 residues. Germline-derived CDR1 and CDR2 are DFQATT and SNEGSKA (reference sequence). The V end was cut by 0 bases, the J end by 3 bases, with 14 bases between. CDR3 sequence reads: CSAREFGRSEETQYF. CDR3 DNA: TGCAGTGCTAGAGAATTTGGACGATCCGAAGAGACCCAGTACTTC.

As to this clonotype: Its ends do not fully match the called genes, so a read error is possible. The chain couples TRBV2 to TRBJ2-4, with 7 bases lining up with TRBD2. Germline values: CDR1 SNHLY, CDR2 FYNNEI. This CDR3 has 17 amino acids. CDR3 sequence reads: CASSERSGGRAKNIQYF. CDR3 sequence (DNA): TGTGCCAGTAGTGAGCGTTCTGGCGGGAGAGCCAAAAACATTCAGTACTTC.

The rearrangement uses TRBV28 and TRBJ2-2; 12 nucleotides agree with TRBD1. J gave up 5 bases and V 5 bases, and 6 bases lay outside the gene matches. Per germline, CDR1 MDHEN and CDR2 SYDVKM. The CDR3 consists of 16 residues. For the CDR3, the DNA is TGTGCCAGCAGTCTAGGGACAGGGGGCAGGACCGGGGAGCTGTTTTTT. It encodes CASSLGTGGRTGELFF.